This T cell receptor beta chain was recorded in a study of blood T cell repertoires in COVID-19. About the study: The study drew acute and convalescent COVID-19 samples from the United States, Italy and Spain.

Assay: immunoSEQ multiplex PCR; the TCRdb copy retains only in-frame clones and omits some. The table has 300,000 or so clones, 70% to 90% seen once; the top ten hold about 6%. The CDR3 consists of 12 residues. V shed 5 bases and J 7 bases; nucleotides not matched to a gene: 3. The germline CDR1 and CDR2 sequences are MNHNY and SVGAGI (reference sequence). Sequenced: peripheral blood. The receptor's source is a young man who had recovered from COVID-19. The rearrangement links TRBV6-6 to TRBJ2-7, with TRBD1 matching over 9 bases. The CDR3 reads CASSGQGREQYF. The DNA for the CDR3 is TGTGCCAGCAGTGGACAGGGGCGGGAGCAGTACTTC.